This TCR beta chain appears in the sequencing data of a study of T cells in Graves' hyperthyroidism and ophthalmopathy. The study, taken as a whole, reports: Among clonotypes expanded in thyroid above 0.001, most were also found in blood.

From germline, CDR1 is MDHEN and CDR2 SYDVKM. The CDR3 has 12 amino acids. Trimming stripped 6 bases from V and 6 bases from J, with 8 bases between. At least ten counts were recorded for this clonotype. Its matching antigen is unknown. Researchers took RNA transcripts and amplified the TCR beta CDR3 regions from them. The study used the HTBI primer set for a first-round RT-PCR of the TCR CDR3. TCRdb redid the calling of the multiplex PCR reads with MiXCR, one entry per CDR3 protein. In the table there are fewer than 200,000 distinct CDR3 sequences, 9.4% of which are singletons. This clonotype was sampled from a woman in her late teens or twenties with Graves' hyperthyroidism that later progressed to Graves' ophthalmopathy. Specimen: blood. The chain combines TRBV28 with TRBJ1-4; no clear D gene. CDR3 sequence: CASRNDDEKLFF. The DNA of the CDR3 is TGTGCCAGCAGAAATGACGATGAAAAACTGTTTTTT.